This TCR beta chain was sequenced in a study of identical twins. This clonotype appeared a few times. From the 5' RACE reads, TCRdb called clonotypes with MiXCR, one entry per CDR3 protein. The data show about 890,000 distinct CDR3 sequences, approximately 13% seen once. Germline V gives CDR1 DFQATT, CDR2 SNEGSKA (reference sequence). The V gene lost 4 bases and the J gene lost 0 bases, with 12 bases spanning the gap. The CDR3 consists of 14 residues. In addition, the sample was reused for a study of yellow fever vaccine responses in identical twins.

This TCR was recovered from a woman aged 18-30 years in good health. The chain employs TRBV20-1 and TRBJ2-5; no clear D. The sequenced sample was PBMCs. The CDR3 nucleotides read TGCAGTGCTACCCCTGAAGCGTACCAAGAGACCCAGTACTTC. This encodes CSATPEAYQETQYF.